The 8 T cell receptor beta chains given below trace back to one sample, sequenced in a study of early T cells in non-severe SARS-CoV-2 infection (dated by TCRdb to 2020 to 2022). The library was produced with 5' RACE. Sequenced on a NextSeq 500. TCRdb trimmed public reads at Q25 via fastp, called clones via MiXCR and kept in-frame beta chains. Rows are unified per CDR3 protein, each entry keeping the most common DNA and genes. The table for this sample lists about 26,000 distinct CDR3 sequences; under 5% of them were counted only once. Of the sample, roughly 6.2% is held by the ten largest clones. The sample consisted of whole blood. These receptors originate from an adult who was a healthcare worker with PCR-confirmed SARS-CoV-2 infection or an uninfected control (not recorded which).

This clonotype has at least ten counts. The rearrangement links TRBV19 to TRBJ1-5; TRBD1 might be the D (6 bases). The CDR3 is made up of 14 amino acids. The germline V gene has CDR1 LNHDA and CDR2 SQIVND (reference sequence). Trimming took 5 bases from V and 2 from J, leaving 10 bases between them. The CDR3 nucleotides are TGTGCCAGTAGTGCGAGGGGGGGCAATCAGCCCCAGCATTTT. It encodes CASSARGGNQPQHF.

This clonotype was observed many times. This chain uses TRBV6-4 with TRBJ2-1, with 11 bases aligning to TRBD2. CDR1 is MRHNA, CDR2 SNTAGT, per germline. The CDR3 covers 15 residues. V dropped 4 bases and J dropped 9; count of bases not matched to a gene: 8. The CDR3 here is CASSVVAGGFGEQFF. The CDR3 DNA follows: TGTGCCAGCAGTGTGGTAGCGGGAGGGTTTGGTGAGCAGTTCTTC.

The sample holds many counts of this clonotype. The CDR3 region is CASSEKMTGQGFEKLFF. The DNA for the CDR3 is TGCGCCAGCAGCGAGAAGATGACAGGCCAAGGCTTTGAAAAACTGTTTTTT. V usage is TRBV4-1 and J usage is TRBJ1-4; TRBD1 is a possible D gene (6 bases). Germline CDR1 reads MGHRA; CDR2 reads YSYEKL. The CDR3 covers 17 residues. The V end was cut by 5 bases, the J end by 7 bases, with 23 bases between.

This clonotype was seen many times. V and J are TRBV18 and TRBJ2-2, with D perhaps TRBD1 or TRBD2 (5 bases each). This CDR3 has 15 residues. V lost 6 bases to trimming and J lost 1 base, with 12 bases between them. CDR1 is KGHSH and CDR2 is LQKENI in the germline V gene. CDR3 nucleotide sequence: TGTGCCAGCTCGCAAGGGACGGTGAACACCGGGGAGCTGTTTTTT. It encodes CASSQGTVNTGELFF.

This clonotype was recorded many times. The gene calls are TRBV12-3 or TRBV12-4 and TRBJ2-7, with TRBD1 as a possible D gene (5 bases). V gave up 5 bases and J gave up 0 bases, with 11 bases separating them. The CDR3 contains 14 residues. CDR3 sequence (DNA): TGTGCCAGCAGTCCCGGCAGGGCCTCCTACGAGCAGTACTTC. Translation: CASSPGRASYEQYF.

In this sample, this clonotype turned up many times. J is TRBJ1-5 and V is TRBV6-1; 7 nucleotides align to TRBD1. The ends lost 2 bases at V and 5 bases at J; junction bases unmatched: 9. Per the germline V gene, CDR1 is MNHNS and CDR2 is SASEGT. The CDR3 is 16 residues long. The CDR3 here is CASSEPRNRGDQPQHF. The DNA for the CDR3 is TGTGCCAGCAGTGAACCCCGGAACAGGGGCGATCAGCCCCAGCATTTT.

This clonotype has only a few counts. This CDR3 is CASSYSFSSGNTIYF. Written as DNA, the CDR3 is TGTGCCAGCAGTTACTCATTTAGCTCTGGAAACACCATATATTTT. The chain is built from TRBV6-6 and TRBJ1-3; D unresolved. V lost 0 bases and J lost 0, with 6 bases in between. Germline values: CDR1 MNHNY, CDR2 SVGAGI (reference sequence). The CDR3 totals 15 residues.

This clonotype was seen at least ten times. The gene calls are TRBV2 and TRBJ2-1, with D maybe TRBD2 (6 bases). The CDR3 is 13 residues long. The germline V gene encodes CDR1 SNHLY and CDR2 FYNNEI. Trimming took off 8 bases at V and 8 bases at J, with 16 bases between the two ends. The CDR3, as DNA: TGTGCCAGCCAGCTAGGGACTTACGATGAGCAGTTCTTC. Amino acid sequence: CASQLGTYDEQFF.